The 19 T cell receptor beta chains below were found in one sample sequenced in a study of blood T cell repertoires in COVID-19. Generated by immunoSEQ multiplex PCR, the TCRdb table keeps only in-frame clones and is missing some. Counted here are some 200,000 clones, 88% occurring once; the ten biggest clones make up around 6%. Sequencing used peripheral blood. These receptor sequences come from a man aged 35 to 55 with active or convalescent COVID-19.

This chain uses TRBV14 with TRBJ2-5, with D hard to call. V was pared by 0 bases and J by 1 base, with 9 bases between. The CDR3 runs 15 residues. Looked up from germline, CDR1 is SGHDN and CDR2 is FVKESK. The CDR3 here is CASSQDAVSQETQYF. As DNA, the CDR3 is TGTGCCAGCAGCCAAGATGCGGTCAGCCAAGAGACCCAGTACTTC.

The V call is TRBV18, the J call TRBJ2-7; 7 positions agree with TRBD1. This CDR3 contains 15 residues. The J segment lost 4 bases and the V segment lost 0 bases, leaving 6 bases of the junction unmatched. CDR1 is KGHSH, CDR2 LQKENI, per germline. For the CDR3, the DNA is TGTGCCAGCTCACCACCTTTACAGGGGTCGTACGAGCAGTACTTC. Translating it yields CASSPPLQGSYEQYF.

The chain combines TRBV5-6 with TRBJ2-1; 8 bases are a match to TRBD1. Germline V gene lookup returns CDR1 SGHDT and CDR2 YYEEEE. The trim removed 3 bases at V and 6 bases at J, leaving 2 bases unmatched. CDR3 length equals 13 residues. CDR3 DNA sequence: TGTGCCAGCAGCTCCGGGACAGGCAATGAGCAGTTCTTC. This translates into CASSSGTGNEQFF.

The V and J genes are TRBV30 and TRBJ1-1; possible D gene TRBD1, 5 bases. Trimming removed 3 bases at V and 0 bases at J, with 11 bases between. The CDR3 length is 14 residues. Germline lookup yields CDR1 GTSNPN and CDR2 SVGIG (reference sequence). The CDR3 nucleotides are TGTGCCTGGAGAATGGCAGGGATGAACACTGAAGCTTTCTTT. As protein: CAWRMAGMNTEAFF.

The rearrangement uses TRBV11-3 and TRBJ2-7, with 7 bases that match TRBD2. Germline V gene sequence: CDR1 SGHNT, CDR2 YENEEA. After removal of 6 bases from V and 1 base from J, the junction contained 12 bases not matched to a gene. The CDR3 is made up of 16 amino acids. The CDR3 sequence is CASRKNMASGSYEQYF. The DNA of the CDR3 is TGTGCCAGCAGAAAAAATATGGCTAGCGGATCCTACGAGCAGTACTTC.

This sequence joins TRBV3-1 (or the pseudogene TRBV3-2) and TRBJ2-3; possible D gene TRBD2, 6 bases. The germline V gene has CDR1 LGHDT and CDR2 YNNKEL (reference sequence). The CDR3 sequence is 15 residues long. Deletions cut 0 bases from V and 5 bases from J, with 12 bases between. The CDR3 here is CASSQDKVGGDTQYF. CDR3 DNA: TGTGCCAGCAGCCAAGATAAAGTGGGGGGAGATACGCAGTATTTT.

The gene calls are TRBV5-1 and TRBJ2-5, with 8 bases identical to TRBD1. Germline V lookup: CDR1 SGHRS, CDR2 YFSETQ. The CDR3 is 14 amino acids. With V trimmed by 5 bases and J by 5 bases, 8 bases remained unmatched. The CDR3 loop is CASSSQGVWETQYF. The CDR3 DNA is TGCGCCAGCAGTTCACAGGGGGTTTGGGAGACCCAGTACTTC.

This chain uses TRBV6-5 with TRBJ1-2; D gene unclear. Deletions cut 3 bases from V and 3 bases from J, with 14 bases between. Germline assignment: CDR1 MNHEY and CDR2 SVGAGI. The CDR3 loop spans 15 amino acids. CDR3 nucleotide sequence: TGTGCCAGCAGTTATCAGGACCCGGGAGACTATGGCTACACCTTC. Its protein product is CASSYQDPGDYGYTF.

J is TRBJ1-2 and V is TRBV14; D is undetermined. The CDR3 is made up of 15 amino acids. Germline V CDR1 and CDR2: SGHDN, FVKESK. Trimming left V 1 base short and J 2 bases short, with 11 bases between. The CDR3 region has the DNA TGTGCCAGCAGCCAAGGGCCGGGTCCCAACTATGGCTACACCTTC. Protein: CASSQGPGPNYGYTF.

As for this clone: A read error may account for a junction end that differs from germline. The chain combines TRBV18 with TRBJ1-3; 10 nucleotides align to TRBD1. CDR3 length: 17 residues. CDR1 is KGHSH and CDR2 is LQKENI in the germline V gene. CDR3 residues: CASSLSGTGVSGNTVYF. CDR3 in DNA: TGTGCCAGCTCACTGTCCGGGACAGGGGTCTCTGGAAACACCGTATATTTT.

The chain carries TRBV28 and TRBJ2-7, with D perhaps matching TRBD1 (6 bases). The CDR3 extends over 13 amino acids. V was cut by 10 bases and J by 1 base, with 14 bases left in between. The germline V gene has CDR1 MDHEN and CDR2 SYDVKM. DNA of the CDR3: TGTGCCACCCTAGGACAGTTATCCTACGAGCAGTACTTC. Protein product: CATLGQLSYEQYF.

The rearrangement links TRBV3-1 (or the pseudogene TRBV3-2) to TRBJ1-2; D not resolved. Trimming left V 0 bases short and J 4 bases short, with 3 bases between. The CDR3 extends over 12 amino acids. Germline V lookup: CDR1 LGHDT, CDR2 YNNKEL (reference sequence). CDR3 protein: CASSQESYGYTF. The CDR3 DNA reads TGTGCCAGCAGCCAAGAGAGCTATGGCTACACCTTC.

V usage is TRBV3-1 (or the pseudogene TRBV3-2) and J usage is TRBJ2-3, with 7 bases lining up with TRBD2. Unmatched junction bases numbered 12, after V lost 0 bases and J lost 0 bases. Germline V gene lookup returns CDR1 LGHDT and CDR2 YNNKEL (reference sequence). The CDR3 is made up of 19 amino acids. CDR3 nucleotide sequence: TGTGCCAGCAGCCAAGATTGGGCTAGCGGTCCCTCGAGCACAGATACGCAGTATTTT. Residues: CASSQDWASGPSSTDTQYF.

The chain combines TRBV5-4 with TRBJ1-1; tentatively, D is TRBD1 (6 bases). The CDR3 contains 14 residues. Looked up from germline, CDR1 is SGHNT and CDR2 is YYREEE (reference sequence). The germline V and J ends were trimmed by 4 bases and 2 bases, with 12 bases remaining between them. The CDR3 DNA sequence: TGTGCCAGCAGCCTATGGACAGAAAACACTGAAGCTTTCTTT. Translated, it gives CASSLWTENTEAFF.

V is TRBV19 and J is TRBJ1-5; D is perhaps TRBD1 (5 bases). The germline CDR1 and CDR2 sequences are LNHDA and SQIVND (reference sequence). V lost 5 bases to trimming and J lost 8 bases, with 13 bases between them. The CDR3 contains 13 residues. CDR3 sequence (DNA): TGTGCCAGTAGTGTTGCGGGGGTAGAGCCCCAGCATTTT. It specifies CASSVAGVEPQHF.

The J gene is TRBJ1-2, the V gene TRBV10-3; D perhaps matches TRBD1 (5 bases). Per germline, CDR1 ENHRY and CDR2 SYGVKD. The CDR3 spans 14 residues. The V and J ends lost 0 bases and 4 bases respectively, with 9 bases between them. CDR3 residues: CAISESKGLYGYTF. CDR3 DNA sequence: TGTGCCATCAGTGAGTCAAAGGGGCTCTATGGCTACACCTTC.

The V and J genes are TRBV5-1 and TRBJ1-2; D is perhaps TRBD1 (6 bases). Germline CDR1 is SGHRS and CDR2 is YFSETQ. The CDR3 has 12 residues. V lost 4 bases and J lost 5, with 9 bases in between. The CDR3 spells CASSDRIYGYTF. The CDR3 coding sequence is TGCGCCAGCAGCGACAGGATTTATGGCTACACCTTC.

The chain uses TRBV27 and TRBJ1-4; 9 nucleotides line up with TRBD1. The V gene end was trimmed by 6 bases and the J gene end by 6 bases; junction bases not matched to a gene: 8. Germline CDR1 is MNHEY and CDR2 is SMNVEV (reference sequence). The CDR3 has 15 amino acids. The CDR3 nucleotides read TGTGCCAGCAGCCTGGGACAGGGAGTAGATGAAAAACTGTTTTTT. This encodes CASSLGQGVDEKLFF.

The V call is TRBV28, the J call TRBJ1-5; 8 bases fit TRBD1. CDR1 and CDR2 (germline): MDHEN, SYDVKM. The CDR3 spans 14 residues. J lost 5 bases, V lost 6 bases, and 6 bases had no gene match. The CDR3 nucleotides are TGTGCCAGCAGCATAGGGACAGGCGATCAGCCCCAGCATTTT. This gives the protein CASSIGTGDQPQHF.